These 21 T cell receptor beta chains came from one sample sequenced in a study of Ad26.COV2.S vaccination and SARS-CoV-2 variants. Treatment denoted: roughly 20 received Ad26.COV2.S at low or high dose, single or two shots; 5 received placebo; per-sample allocation not given. Sampling took place 63 days after the first vaccine or placebo injection. Assay: immunoSEQ multiplex PCR; the TCRdb copy retains only in-frame clones and omits some. The table shows some 400,000 clones, with 75% to 90% occurring only once. This specimen was peripheral blood, taken in a trial of Ad26.COV2.S vaccine versus placebo. Source of these receptors: a person between 18 and 60 years old who received the Ad26.COV2.S COVID-19 vaccine or a placebo.

The J gene is TRBJ2-3, the V gene TRBV7-2; tentatively, D is TRBD2 (6 bases). The V gene lost 6 bases and the J gene lost 1 base, with 14 bases spanning the gap. The germline gives CDR1 SGHTA, CDR2 FQGNSA. The CDR3 covers 15 residues. CDR3 in amino acids: CASSGGQWGTDTQYF. CDR3 sequence (DNA): TGTGCCAGCAGTGGAGGGCAATGGGGCACAGATACGCAGTATTTT.

This rearrangement joins TRBV11-2 to TRBJ2-2, with TRBD2 identical over 11 bases. The V gene's germline CDR1 is SGHAT and CDR2 FQNNGV. The ends lost 5 bases at V and 6 bases at J; junction bases unmatched: 8. The CDR3 is 16 amino acids. In DNA form, the CDR3 reads TGTGCCAGCAGCATCGAACTAGCGGGAGTTTCCGGGGAGCTGTTTTTT. It codes for CASSIELAGVSGELFF.

The chain employs TRBV7-3 and TRBJ1-1; 11 nucleotides agree with TRBD1. V lost 2 bases, J lost 4 bases, and 6 bases stayed unmatched. This CDR3 contains 16 residues. CDR1 SGHTA and CDR2 FQGTGA come from the germline V gene. CDR3 in amino acids: CASSLVGQGAVTEAFF. Written as DNA, the CDR3 is TGTGCCAGCAGCTTAGTAGGACAGGGGGCGGTCACTGAAGCTTTCTTT.

The V call is TRBV10-1, the J call TRBJ1-3; TRBD1 agrees at 7 bases. The germline V gene has CDR1 WNHNN and CDR2 SYGVQD (reference sequence). V shed 2 bases, J shed 0 bases, and the junction held 10 bases outside the gene matches. The CDR3 length is 18 residues. The CDR3 sequence: CASSEEKTGNYSGNTIYF. The CDR3 DNA sequence: TGCGCCAGCAGTGAGGAAAAGACAGGGAACTACTCTGGAAACACCATATATTTT.

The chain recombines TRBV9 with TRBJ2-3; 10 bases are a match to TRBD2. Germline V lookup: CDR1 SGDLS, CDR2 YYNGEE. The CDR3 runs 18 residues. The V and J ends lost 3 bases and 0 bases, in that order; junction bases with no gene match: 10. The CDR3 DNA follows: TGTGCCAGCAGCGCGAGAAGGACTAGCGGATCTAGCACAGATACGCAGTATTTT. Amino acid sequence: CASSARRTSGSSTDTQYF.

The chain links TRBV25-1 to TRBJ2-1; 9 bases align to TRBD1. Losses at the gene ends were 3 bases for V and 4 bases for J; bases not matched to a gene: 7. The CDR3 is 16 amino acids. Germline CDR1 and CDR2: MGHDK and SYGVNS. This CDR3 is CASSDLGGTGYNEQFF. The CDR3 DNA follows: TGTGCCAGCAGTGATCTGGGCGGGACAGGGTACAATGAGCAGTTCTTC.

The genes are TRBV11-2 and TRBJ2-2; the match to TRBD2 covers 14 bases. Germline CDR1 SGHAT, CDR2 FQNNGV. CDR3 length: 17 residues. V was pared by 4 bases and J by 5 bases, with 6 bases of the junction left unmatched. In nucleotides, the CDR3 is TGTGCCAGCAGCTCGGGACTAGCGGGAGTTAAAACCGGGGAGCTGTTTTTT. It encodes CASSSGLAGVKTGELFF.

The V gene is TRBV5-1, the J gene TRBJ2-7; D tentatively reads TRBD1 or TRBD2 (5 bases each). Germline assignment: CDR1 SGHRS and CDR2 YFSETQ. CDR3 length equals 13 residues. The V end lost 1 base, the J end lost 2 bases, and 7 bases lay between the germline ends. CDR3 coding DNA: TGCGCCAGCAGCTTGTGGGGGACCTACGAGCAGTACTTC. Translation gives CASSLWGTYEQYF.

This clone turned up a few times. V gene TRBV11-3 combines with J gene TRBJ2-6, with no clear D. The germline V gene encodes CDR1 SGHNT and CDR2 YENEEA. V lost 5 bases and J 0 bases, leaving 8 bases between the germline ends. The CDR3 runs 15 residues. The CDR3 region has the DNA TGTGCCAGCAGCCCCGGATCCTCTGGGGCCAACGTCCTGACTTTC. As protein: CASSPGSSGANVLTF. The complete variable domain, with remaining parts taken from reference TRBV11-3 and TRBJ2-6, reads EAGVVQSPRYKIIEKKQPVAFWCNPISGHNTLYWYLQNLGQGPELLIRYENEEAVDDSQLPKDRFSAERLKGVDSTLKIQPAELGDSAVYLCASSPGSSGANVLTFGAGSRLTVL.

The chain recombines TRBV9 with TRBJ1-2; no reliable D call. The CDR3 is 16 amino acids. V was trimmed by 4 bases and J by 3 bases, leaving 19 bases between them. The germline V gene encodes CDR1 SGDLS and CDR2 YYNGEE. The CDR3 loop is CASSYTDGGGYYGYTF. CDR3 nucleotide sequence: TGTGCCAGCAGCTATACGGACGGCGGTGGGTACTATGGCTACACCTTC.

This rearrangement joins TRBV5-1 to TRBJ1-1; unclear D gene. The CDR3 is 16 residues long. V was shortened by 0 bases and J by 1 base, with 13 bases between the two germline ends. Germline assignment: CDR1 SGHRS and CDR2 YFSETQ. The CDR3 DNA follows: TGCGCCAGCAGCTTGGAAAGGAACAGACCGAACACTGAAGCTTTCTTT. Translating gives CASSLERNRPNTEAFF.

The chain employs TRBV5-6 and TRBJ2-1; D could derive from TRBD1 or TRBD2 (5 bases each). Germline CDR1 and CDR2: SGHDT and YYEEEE. The CDR3 is made up of 13 amino acids. V lost 0 bases, J lost 7 bases, and 8 bases lay in between. CDR3 in amino acids: CASSLGEGNEQFF. CDR3 DNA sequence: TGTGCCAGCAGCTTGGGAGAGGGGAATGAGCAGTTCTTC.

The chain is built from TRBV27 and TRBJ2-5, with D perhaps matching TRBD1 or TRBD2 (5 bases each). With 3 bases removed from V and 4 bases from J, the gap between germline ends came to 15 bases. CDR1 is MNHEY and CDR2 is SMNVEV in the germline V gene (reference sequence). There are 15 residues in the CDR3. CDR3 region: CASSFGAQPLETQYF. The CDR3 DNA follows: TGTGCCAGCAGTTTCGGGGCACAACCATTAGAGACCCAGTACTTC.

In this sample, this clone turned up once. V and J are TRBV15 and TRBJ2-1; 12 bases are shared with TRBD2. CDR3 length equals 17 residues. J gave up 3 bases and V 1 base, and 4 bases lay outside the gene matches. Germline CDR1 LNHNV, CDR2 YYDKDF (reference sequence). The CDR3 region is CATSRVLAGGRYNEQFF. In DNA, the CDR3 is TGTGCCACCAGCAGAGTCCTAGCGGGAGGGCGCTACAATGAGCAGTTCTTC.

The chain couples TRBV19 to TRBJ2-1; 8 positions agree with TRBD2. The ends lost 5 bases at V and 9 bases at J; junction bases unmatched: 12. Germline V lookup: CDR1 LNHDA, CDR2 SQIVND (reference sequence). The CDR3 loop spans 15 amino acids. The CDR3 DNA follows: TGTGCCAGTAGTCCTGGACTAGCCGCCGGGAGTGAGCAGTTCTTC. As protein: CASSPGLAAGSEQFF.

This chain links TRBV7-9 with TRBJ2-5; possibly TRBD1 or TRBD2 for D (5 bases each). The germline gives CDR1 SEHNR, CDR2 FQNEAQ (reference sequence). This CDR3 has 15 amino acids. V was cut by 1 base and J by 1 base, with 10 bases left in between. The CDR3 spells CASSLGRGSQETQYF. The CDR3 DNA reads as TGTGCCAGCAGCTTAGGTCGGGGCTCCCAAGAGACCCAGTACTTC.

This sequence joins TRBV29-1 and TRBJ1-1, with TRBD1 matching 7 bases. The germline V gene has CDR1 SQVTM and CDR2 ANQGSEA. The CDR3 extends over 13 amino acids. After removal of 7 bases from V and 0 bases from J, the junction contained 5 bases not matched to a gene. DNA for the CDR3: TGCAGCGCTACGACAGGGATGAACACTGAAGCTTTCTTT. Its translation is CSATTGMNTEAFF.

This chain links TRBV6-2 or TRBV6-3 with TRBJ1-5; unclear D gene. Germline V lookup: CDR1 MNHEY, CDR2 SVGEGT. CDR3 size: 13 residues. Trimming cost V 2 bases and J 3 bases, with 5 bases left between them. The CDR3 loop is CASSYDINQPQHF. Written as DNA, the CDR3 is TGTGCCAGCAGTTACGATATCAATCAGCCCCAGCATTTT.

The V and J genes are TRBV28 and TRBJ1-2, with D tentatively TRBD1 (5 bases). V was trimmed by 6 bases and J by 8 bases, leaving 13 bases between them. Germline CDR1 reads MDHEN; CDR2 reads SYDVKM. CDR3 size: 12 residues. In DNA, the CDR3 is TGTGCCAGCAGGCCGGGGGGGATCGGCTACACCTTC. This codes for CASRPGGIGYTF.

This clone was recorded only once. The chain employs TRBV3-1 (or the pseudogene TRBV3-2) and TRBJ2-1; the match to TRBD2 covers 7 bases. V shed 3 bases, J shed 1 base, and the junction held 9 bases outside the gene matches. The germline V gene has CDR1 LGHDT and CDR2 YNNKEL (reference sequence). The length of the CDR3 is 17 residues. This CDR3 reads CASSHGVLAHSYNEQFF. CDR3 DNA: TGTGCCAGCAGCCACGGGGTACTAGCGCATTCCTACAATGAGCAGTTCTTC.

This chain uses TRBV6-5 with TRBJ2-1, with 10 nucleotides matching TRBD1. The V gene end was trimmed by 4 bases and the J gene end by 10 bases; junction bases not matched to a gene: 10. Per germline, CDR1 MNHEY and CDR2 SVGAGI. The CDR3 spans 15 residues. CDR3 nucleotides: TGTGCCAGCAGTTCTCGGGACAGGGGAGTTCGCGAGCAGTTCTTC. Encoded protein: CASSSRDRGVREQFF.